The 8 T cell receptor beta chains in this list originate from one sample, sequenced in a study of tumor-infiltrating lymphocytes in primary liver carcinoma. Germline DNA was extracted alongside blood RNA, which was obtained from unsorted whole blood. Making TCR beta cDNA involved 400 to 600 ng total RNA and a constant-region primer. Amplification in three nested multiplex PCR rounds with slightly modified ARM-PCR gave rise to TCR beta libraries. Use of TRBV1-TRBV30 forward primers with a C-beta reverse primer characterized the first two PCR rounds, which lasted about 9 cycles each. TCRdb reanalysed the multiplex PCR reads using MiXCR and keeps one entry per CDR3 protein. This table has hundreds of thousands of distinct CDR3 sequences, nearly 60% appearing once. What was sequenced was peripheral blood. The receptors derive from a woman aged 25-40 years with primary liver carcinoma and hepatitis B virus infection.

In this sample, this clonotype turned up a few times. This chain joins TRBV4-1 and TRBJ2-3; D gene ambiguous. With 6 bases removed from V and 0 bases from J, the gap between germline ends came to 7 bases. Per germline, CDR1 MGHRA and CDR2 YSYEKL. This CDR3 contains 13 residues. The CDR3 region is CASSPDSTDTQYF. The CDR3 DNA follows: TGCGCCAGCAGTCCGGATAGCACAGATACGCAGTATTTT.

The chain recombines TRBV28 with TRBJ1-4; a weak D match, TRBD1 (6 bases). Germline V gene lookup returns CDR1 MDHEN and CDR2 SYDVKM. V was shortened by 5 bases and J by 8 bases, with 15 bases between the two germline ends. The CDR3 covers 14 residues. The CDR3 DNA sequence: TGTGCCAGCAGTAGGACAGCCCCGGGGGAAAAACTGTTTTTT. It codes for CASSRTAPGEKLFF.

Regarding this clonotype: A read error may explain this, as a much larger clone is one base away. The J gene is TRBJ1-5, the V gene TRBV6-1; D is unclear. The CDR3 is made up of 13 amino acids. Germline CDR1 MNHNS, CDR2 SASEGT. The CDR3 nucleotides are TGTGCCAGCAGTGCGAACCCGTTTCAGCGCCAGCATTTT. This translates into CASSANPFQRQHF.

Note on this clonotype: An end of the junction differs from the germline gene, which may be a read error. The V gene is TRBV11-3, the J gene TRBJ2-1, with TRBD1 matching over 7 bases. The V gene's germline CDR1 is SGHNT and CDR2 YENEEA. This CDR3 is built from 15 residues. The CDR3 DNA reads TGCGCCAGCAGCTCAGGGGGACCAGAGGAGCATGAGCAGTTCTTC. Encoded protein: CASSSGGPEEHEQFF. The full variable domain, its missing parts supplied by reference TRBV11-3 and TRBJ2-1, is EAGVVQSPRYKIIEKKQPVAFWCNPISGHNTLYWYLQNLGQGPELLIRYENEEAVDDSQLPKDRFSAERLKGVDSTLKIQPAELGDSAVYLCASSSGGPEEHEQFFGPGTRLTVL.

J is TRBJ2-1 and V is TRBV7-8, with D perhaps given as TRBD1 or TRBD2 (5 bases each). Germline CDR1 SGHVS, CDR2 FQNEAQ. V was cut by 5 bases and J by 9 bases, with 14 bases left in between. CDR3 length: 13 residues. CDR3 amino acids: CASSPLDQGEQFF. CDR3 sequence (DNA): TGTGCCAGCAGCCCACTAGACCAGGGTGAGCAGTTCTTC.

This clonotype came up many times. This rearrangement joins TRBV4-1 to TRBJ2-2, with a possible D match to TRBD1 (6 bases). Germline assignment: CDR1 MGHRA and CDR2 YSYEKL. This CDR3 has 15 amino acids. V was pared by 4 bases and J by 5 bases, with 14 bases between. The CDR3: CASSRTRGSTGELFF. The CDR3, as DNA: TGCGCCAGCAGCCGTACGAGGGGGAGTACCGGGGAGCTGTTTTTT.

This clonotype was recorded a few times. This sequence may be a read error, since a much larger clone differs from it by one base. The rearrangement links TRBV11-2 to TRBJ2-1, with D possibly TRBD1 on 6 matching bases. The CDR3 is 15 residues long. CDR1 SGHAT and CDR2 FQNNGV come from the germline V gene. Written as DNA, the CDR3 is TGTGCCAGCAGCTTAGGGCAGGGGACCTACAATGAGCGGTTCTTC. It is translated as CASSLGQGTYNERFF.

A note on this clonotype: A read error may account for a junction end that differs from germline. The CDR3 DNA reads as TGTGCCAGCAGCGGGATCCAAGCAAGGGGTGAGCAGTTTTTC. Its translation is CASSGIQARGEQFF. The gene calls are TRBV11-1 and TRBJ2-1; D may be TRBD1 (5 bases). Germline V CDR1 and CDR2: SGHAT, FQDESV (reference sequence). CDR3 length: 14 amino acids.